Presented here are 20 T cell receptor beta chains from one specimen sequenced in a study of blood T cell repertoires in COVID-19. Assay: immunoSEQ multiplex PCR; the TCRdb copy retains only in-frame clones and omits some. Here the sample spans 55,000 to 75,000 clones, approximately 80% being singletons. Sequences were obtained from peripheral blood. Receptor source: a man older than 75 with active COVID-19.

The chain combines TRBV4-2 with TRBJ2-1; 10 bases are a match to TRBD2. Trimming took 2 bases from V and 4 from J; bases not matched to a gene: 14. The CDR3 is 19 amino acids. CDR1 and CDR2 (germline): LGHNA, YNFKEQ. The CDR3 is CASSQFPAIGTSVYNEQFF. CDR3 sequence (DNA): TGTGCCAGCAGCCAATTCCCGGCCATTGGGACTAGCGTTTACAATGAGCAGTTCTTC.

This clone was observed a few times. The chain carries TRBV2 and TRBJ2-2, with 11 positions matching TRBD2. This CDR3 is built from 15 residues. Germline-derived CDR1 and CDR2 are SNHLY and FYNNEI. V was clipped by 4 bases and J by 5 bases; unmatched bases: 3. CDR3 sequence reads: CASSALAGGTGELFF. The CDR3 DNA reads as TGTGCCAGCAGTGCCCTAGCGGGGGGTACCGGGGAGCTGTTTTTT.

The rearrangement links TRBV29-1 to TRBJ2-7; D unresolved. There are 12 residues in the CDR3. Deletions cut 4 bases from V and 3 bases from J, with 10 bases between. Germline CDR1 SQVTM, CDR2 ANQGSEA. This CDR3 is CSVVKTGYEQYF. In nucleotides, the CDR3 is TGCAGCGTTGTGAAAACTGGCTACGAGCAGTACTTC.

V usage is TRBV19 and J usage is TRBJ1-5, with D hard to call. The CDR3 consists of 13 residues. Germline CDR1 reads LNHDA; CDR2 reads SQIVND (reference sequence). The V gene lost 5 bases and the J gene lost 7 bases, with 12 bases spanning the gap. In nucleotides, the CDR3 is TGTGCCAGTAGTCGAGGGTGGGGACAGCCCCAGCATTTT. Translated, it gives CASSRGWGQPQHF. The full variable domain, its missing parts supplied by reference TRBV19 and TRBJ1-5, is DGGITQSPKYLFRKEGQNVTLSCEQNLNHDAMYWYRQDPGQGLRLIYYSQIVNDFQKGDIAEGYSVSREKKESFPLTVTSAQKNPTAFYLCASSRGWGQPQHFGDGTRLSIL.

The chain uses TRBV18 and TRBJ1-5; unclear D gene. CDR3 length: 16 residues. Trimming took off 0 bases at V and 4 bases at J, with 13 bases between the two ends. Germline CDR1 reads KGHSH; CDR2 reads LQKENI. Here the CDR3 reads CASSPPEGSRNQPQHF. CDR3 nucleotides: TGTGCCAGCTCACCACCGGAAGGGAGTAGAAATCAGCCCCAGCATTTT.

V and J are TRBV19 and TRBJ1-1; tentative D call: TRBD1 (5 bases). The CDR3 has 15 residues. V was cut by 2 bases and J by 5 bases, with 15 bases left in between. The germline V gene has CDR1 LNHDA and CDR2 SQIVND (reference sequence). In nucleotides, the CDR3 is TGTGCCAGTAGTATACGACGGGGGGTTGTTACTGAAGCTTTCTTT. Encoded protein: CASSIRRGVVTEAFF.

This clone was picked up one time. V is TRBV5-4 and J is TRBJ2-5, with 12 bases fitting TRBD2. Losses at the gene ends were 4 bases for V and 3 bases for J; bases not matched to a gene: 4. Germline V gives CDR1 SGHNT, CDR2 YYREEE (reference sequence). The CDR3 has 15 residues. The CDR3, as DNA: TGTGCCAGCAGCCACCGACTAGCGGGAGAAGAGACCCAGTACTTC. It encodes CASSHRLAGEETQYF.

V and J are TRBV19 and TRBJ2-3; D uncertain. This CDR3 has 15 residues. Germline loops: CDR1 LNHDA, CDR2 SQIVND (reference sequence). Trimming stripped 2 bases from V and 0 bases from J, with 9 bases between. The chain's CDR3 is CASSITGFSTDTQYF. In nucleotides, the CDR3 is TGTGCCAGTAGTATAACCGGGTTTAGCACAGATACGCAGTATTTT.

In this sample, this clone turned up once. The chain links TRBV9 to TRBJ2-3; D might be TRBD2 (6 bases). This CDR3 region has 14 residues. In germline, CDR1 is SGDLS, CDR2 YYNGEE. V gave up 0 bases and J gave up 4 bases, with 9 bases separating them. The CDR3 bases are TGTGCCAGCAGCGTAGGAGGGACTTCAGATACGCAGTATTTT. As protein: CASSVGGTSDTQYF.

The V and J genes are TRBV10-3 and TRBJ1-1; a weak D match, TRBD1 (6 bases). V lost 7 bases to trimming and J lost 0 bases, with 9 bases between them. The V gene's germline CDR1 is ENHRY and CDR2 SYGVKD. The length of the CDR3 is 13 residues. The CDR3 DNA reads TGTGCCATCACCGGACAGATGAACACTGAAGCTTTCTTT. This gives the protein CAITGQMNTEAFF.

The genes are TRBV10-3 and TRBJ1-5, with TRBD1 as a possible D gene (6 bases). Germline V gives CDR1 ENHRY, CDR2 SYGVKD. Trimming took off 10 bases at V and 5 bases at J, with 15 bases between the two ends. The CDR3 extends over 13 amino acids. The CDR3 protein is CATRGTPDQPQHF. CDR3 coding DNA: TGTGCCACGAGGGGGACACCCGATCAGCCCCAGCATTTT.

This clone occurred a few times. V is TRBV5-5 and J is TRBJ1-3; possible D gene TRBD1, 5 bases. CDR1 and CDR2 (germline): SGHKS, YYEKEE (reference sequence). Deletions cut 8 bases from V and 0 bases from J, with 6 bases between. CDR3 length equals 12 residues. CDR3 amino acids: CASTGSGNTIYF. The CDR3, as DNA: TGTGCCAGTACAGGCTCTGGAAACACCATATATTTT.

The chain has TRBV6-5 and TRBJ1-6; 7 nucleotides match TRBD1. Looked up from germline, CDR1 is MNHEY and CDR2 is SVGAGI. CDR3 size: 14 residues. V shed 6 bases, J shed 7 bases, and the junction held 6 bases outside the gene matches. This CDR3 reads CASRPGQPNSPLHF. The CDR3, as DNA: TGTGCCAGCAGACCGGGACAGCCAAATTCACCCCTCCACTTT.

This chain uses TRBV16 with TRBJ2-1, with 9 nucleotides matching TRBD2. The J segment lost 2 bases and the V segment lost 5 bases, leaving 7 bases of the junction unmatched. Germline CDR1 is KGHSY and CDR2 is FQNENV. CDR3 length equals 16 residues. The CDR3 loop is CASSGGPSGTYNEQFF. The CDR3, as DNA: TGTGCCAGCAGCGGGGGGCCTAGCGGGACCTACAATGAGCAGTTCTTC. Complete variable domain (other parts from reference TRBV16 and TRBJ2-1): GEEVAQTPKHLVRGEGQKAKLYCAPIKGHSYVFWYQQVLKNEFKFLISFQNENVFDETGMPKERFSAKCLPNSPCSLEIQATKLEDSAVYFCASSGGPSGTYNEQFFGPGTRLTVL.

The chain is built from TRBV3-1 (or the pseudogene TRBV3-2) and TRBJ2-7, with 10 bases identical to TRBD1. The CDR3 is 14 residues long. V lost 3 bases and J lost 1; bases outside the gene matches: 0. Germline lookup yields CDR1 LGHDT and CDR2 YNNKEL (reference sequence). The CDR3 reads CASSQGQGSYEQYF. CDR3 DNA: TGTGCCAGCAGCCAGGGACAGGGGTCCTACGAGCAGTACTTC.

J is TRBJ2-1 and V is TRBV5-1, with 8 bases lining up with TRBD2. Germline CDR1 and CDR2: SGHRS and YFSETQ. This CDR3 is built from 15 residues. After removal of 5 bases from V and 1 base from J, the junction contained 5 bases not matched to a gene. CDR3 loop: CASSSSGGSYNEQFF. The CDR3, as DNA: TGCGCCAGCAGTTCGAGCGGGGGTTCCTACAATGAGCAGTTCTTC.

This chain connects TRBV2 to TRBJ2-5; TRBD2 agrees at 8 bases. The ends lost 0 bases at V and 7 bases at J; junction bases unmatched: 1. CDR3 length: 13 residues. The V gene's germline CDR1 is SNHLY and CDR2 FYNNEI. The CDR3 sequence is CASSEARGGTQYF. CDR3 DNA sequence: TGTGCCAGCAGTGAAGCCCGGGGGGGGACCCAGTACTTC.

This clone was seen only once. This chain links TRBV19 with TRBJ2-3, with a tentative D call TRBD2 (6 bases). The germline V gene encodes CDR1 LNHDA and CDR2 SQIVND (reference sequence). The CDR3 has 13 amino acids. V lost 5 bases and J lost 5, with 11 bases in between. Here the CDR3 DNA reads TGTGCCAGTAGTGATGTCGGGAGAGATACGCAGTATTTT. This codes for CASSDVGRDTQYF.

The chain combines TRBV11-1 with TRBJ2-7; 11 bases align to TRBD1. Germline lookup yields CDR1 SGHAT and CDR2 FQDESV (reference sequence). V lost 0 bases to trimming and J lost 6 bases; unmatched junction nucleotides: 1. This CDR3 has 14 residues. The CDR3 here is CASSLAGQGGEQYF. CDR3 sequence (DNA): TGTGCCAGCAGCTTAGCGGGACAGGGGGGCGAGCAGTACTTC.

This rearrangement joins TRBV5-5 to TRBJ1-3; 7 bases line up with TRBD1. The J segment lost 0 bases and the V segment lost 4 bases, leaving 10 bases of the junction unmatched. From germline, CDR1 is SGHKS and CDR2 YYEKEE (reference sequence). This CDR3 has 17 residues. The chain's CDR3 is CASSLLPDRPSGNTIYF. CDR3 sequence (DNA): TGTGCCAGCAGCCTACTCCCGGACAGGCCCTCTGGAAACACCATATATTTT.